The TCR beta chain described here comes from a study of blood T cells in healthy people across ages. This CDR3 is built from 14 residues. V shed 8 bases and J 1 base; nucleotides not matched to a gene: 9. Germline-derived CDR1 and CDR2 are DFQATT and SNEGSKA (reference sequence). Alongside a J-beta primer mix, a sample-barcoded 5' primer served in a second PCR lasting about 7 to 11 cycles. MiXCR, run by TCRdb on the 5' RACE reads, gives a single entry per CDR3 protein. The sample consists of about 1,800,000 distinct CDR3 sequences, 28% of them appearing once. The chain recombines TRBV20-1 with TRBJ2-3, with TRBD2 matching over 7 bases. This clonotype originated in a woman aged 25-40 years in good health. Specimen: blood. The CDR3 region has the DNA TGCAGTACCCCGCGGGAGTGGGGCACAGATACGCAGTATTTT. This gives the protein CSTPREWGTDTQYF.